Below are 4 T cell receptor beta chains sequenced from a single sample in a study of blood T cell repertoires in COVID-19. Repertoires were generated with immunoSEQ multiplex PCR, while TCRdb's copy carries only in-frame clones and drops some. The sample holds a few hundred thousand clones, under 90% seen once. Material for sequencing was peripheral blood. These receptors all stem from a woman aged 25 to 39 with COVID-19, enrolled during active disease.

V gene TRBV5-5 combines with J gene TRBJ1-4; 8 nucleotides line up with TRBD1. The CDR3 consists of 14 residues. Per the germline V gene, CDR1 is SGHKS and CDR2 is YYEKEE (reference sequence). V dropped 4 bases and J dropped 8; count of bases not matched to a gene: 7. CDR3 region: CASSLGTGSEKLFF. The CDR3 DNA reads as TGTGCCAGCAGCCTCGGGACAGGTTCCGAAAAACTGTTTTTT.

This clone has a count of ten or more. The V gene is TRBV7-2, the J gene TRBJ1-4; TRBD1 agrees at 9 bases. With V trimmed by 5 bases and J by 5 bases, 12 bases remained unmatched. Germline V CDR1 and CDR2: SGHTA, FQGNSA. The CDR3 has 17 amino acids. The chain's CDR3 is CASSPGVSGQGNEKLFF. The CDR3 region has the DNA TGTGCCAGCAGCCCAGGGGTTTCGGGACAGGGCAATGAAAAACTGTTTTTT.

The CDR3 here is CASSDQAGGGTEAFF. Written as DNA, the CDR3 is TGTGCCAGCAGTGATCAGGCGGGAGGGGGCACTGAAGCTTTCTTT. This chain connects TRBV6-1 to TRBJ1-1; D possibly corresponds to TRBD1 (6 bases). V lost 3 bases and J lost 4, with 15 bases in between. This CDR3 has 15 amino acids. Per germline, CDR1 MNHNS and CDR2 SASEGT.

The V gene is TRBV30, the J gene TRBJ1-2; 9 bases map to TRBD1. The junction had 14 bases not matched to a gene; V was cut back by 8 bases and J by 7 bases. The CDR3 is made up of 14 amino acids. Germline V CDR1 and CDR2: GTSNPN, SVGIG (reference sequence). Written as DNA, the CDR3 is TGTGCCCAAACCCGGGACAGGGCGTCCGGTGGCTACACCTTC. Amino acids: CAQTRDRASGGYTF. Full variable domain (remainder filled in from reference TRBV30 and TRBJ1-2): SQTIHQWPATLVQPVGSPLSLECTVEGTSNPNLYWYRQAAGRGLQLLFYSVGIGQISSEVPQNLSASRPQDRQFILSSKKLLLSDSGFYLCAQTRDRASGGYTFGSGTRLTVV.